The 30 T cell receptor beta chains reported below all come from one sample, sequenced in a study of radiation and T cells in renal cell carcinoma. Time point reported: baseline pretreatment blood. Sample treatment: 15 Gy SBRT to primary tumor, nephrectomy 4 weeks later. The data were produced by immunoSEQ multiplex PCR, yet TCRdb's version contains in-frame clones alone and is incomplete. This table has 90,000 to 95,000 clones, about four fifths appearing once. The source was blood, collected from a patient whose treatment included radiotherapy and nephrectomy. The origin of the receptors is a man aged 55 to 69 with renal cell carcinoma.

This clone was picked up one time. The chain couples TRBV5-6 to TRBJ2-7, with 7 bases identical to TRBD1. Germline V gives CDR1 SGHDT, CDR2 YYEEEE. Trimming cost V 1 base and J 8 bases; bases outside gene matches: 9. The CDR3 length is 14 residues. In DNA, the CDR3 is TGTGCCAGCAGCTTGCCCCGACAGGGTCGCAAGCAGTACTTC. This codes for CASSLPRQGRKQYF. The whole variable domain, remainder taken from reference TRBV5-6 and TRBJ2-7, is DAGVTQSPTHLIKTRGQQVTLRCSPKSGHDTVSWYQQALGQGPQFIFQYYEEEERQRGNFPDRFSGHQFPNYSSELNVNALLLGDSALYLCASSLPRQGRKQYFGPGTRLTVT.

The rearrangement uses TRBV7-2 and TRBJ2-7, with D hard to call. Trimming took 3 bases from V and 2 from J, leaving 11 bases between them. This CDR3 spans 14 amino acids. CDR1 and CDR2 (germline): SGHTA, FQGNSA. This chain's CDR3 is CASSLITGAYEQYF. In DNA form, the CDR3 reads TGTGCCAGCAGCTTGATAACTGGCGCCTACGAGCAGTACTTC.

By sample share, this clone is medium-sized. The rearrangement links TRBV10-3 to TRBJ1-3, with D unresolved. V was shortened by 2 bases and J by 0 bases, with 2 bases between the two germline ends. Germline V lookup: CDR1 ENHRY, CDR2 SYGVKD. The CDR3 contains 13 residues. Written as DNA, the CDR3 is TGTGCCATCAGTGAGAGCTCTGGAAACACCATATATTTT. This sequence encodes CAISESSGNTIYF.

The V gene is TRBV5-1, the J gene TRBJ2-2, with D unresolved. CDR1 and CDR2 from the germline V gene are SGHRS and YFSETQ. Trimming took 4 bases from V and 1 from J, leaving 2 bases between them. This CDR3 region has 12 residues. The CDR3 sequence: CASSQNTGELFF. The CDR3, as DNA: TGCGCCAGCAGCCAGAACACCGGGGAGCTGTTTTTT.

This clone was detected only a few times. The CDR3 reads CASSHGTGSTEAFF. CDR3 bases: TGCGCCAGCAGCCACGGGACAGGGAGCACTGAAGCTTTCTTT. The rearrangement links TRBV5-1 to TRBJ1-1, with 9 bases aligning to TRBD1. This CDR3 has 14 amino acids. Germline V CDR1 and CDR2: SGHRS, YFSETQ. J was trimmed by 4 bases and V by 4 bases; bases with no gene match: 5.

The rearrangement uses TRBV7-6 and TRBJ2-3; 9 positions agree with TRBD2. The germline gives CDR1 SGHVS, CDR2 FNYEAQ. This CDR3 spans 14 amino acids. Trimming removed 5 bases from V and 6 bases from J; junction bases left unmatched: 6. The CDR3 region has the DNA TGTGCCAGCAGCCCCATAGCGGGAGCCGATACGCAGTATTTT. Translation gives CASSPIAGADTQYF.

This chain connects TRBV2 to TRBJ2-6; D call uncertain. V lost 8 bases and J lost 0, with 8 bases in between. This CDR3 has 14 residues. Germline V gives CDR1 SNHLY, CDR2 FYNNEI. The CDR3 nucleotides read TGTGCCAGCTTCAGGAGCTCTGGGGCCAACGTCCTGACTTTC. Protein sequence: CASFRSSGANVLTF.

The rearrangement uses TRBV11-2 and TRBJ1-5, with D unresolved. Germline loops: CDR1 SGHAT, CDR2 FQNNGV. CDR3 length: 16 residues. V lost 0 bases, J lost 2 bases, and 11 bases lay in between. Written as DNA, the CDR3 is TGTGCCAGCAGCTTAGATCCCCGGGCCCGCAATCAGCCCCAGCATTTT. The encoded protein is CASSLDPRARNQPQHF.

The chain employs TRBV30 and TRBJ2-1, with TRBD2 matching 11 bases. The CDR3 totals 14 residues. J gave up 6 bases and V 1 base, and 2 bases lay outside the gene matches. Germline CDR1 is GTSNPN and CDR2 is SVGIG (reference sequence). This CDR3 reads CAWSDSGRGNEQFF. The CDR3 bases are TGTGCCTGGAGTGATAGCGGGAGGGGCAATGAGCAGTTCTTC.

The chain recombines TRBV19 with TRBJ2-2; D remains ambiguous. CDR1 is LNHDA and CDR2 is SQIVND in the germline V gene (reference sequence). The CDR3 is made up of 12 amino acids. V gave up 7 bases and J gave up 2 bases, with 5 bases separating them. CDR3 protein: CASNLNTGELFF. The DNA for the CDR3 is TGTGCCAGTAATTTAAACACCGGGGAGCTGTTTTTT.

This clone showed up just once. V is TRBV28 and J is TRBJ2-1; tentatively, D is TRBD1 (6 bases). From germline, CDR1 is MDHEN and CDR2 SYDVKM. The CDR3 has 15 amino acids. V shed 1 base and J shed 9 bases, with 16 bases lying between them. This CDR3 is CASSLSALRGPEQFF. The CDR3 DNA is TGTGCCAGCAGTTTATCTGCGCTCAGGGGACCTGAGCAGTTCTTC.

The rearrangement links TRBV7-8 to TRBJ2-7; TRBD2 matches 11 bases. Germline V gene lookup returns CDR1 SGHVS and CDR2 FQNEAQ. CDR3 length equals 15 residues. V shed 2 bases, J shed 1 base, and the junction held 1 base outside the gene matches. CDR3 region: CASSLTSGRSYEQYF. The CDR3 DNA reads TGTGCCAGCAGCTTAACTAGCGGGAGATCCTACGAGCAGTACTTC.

The V call is TRBV7-9, the J call TRBJ2-7; TRBD2 might be the D (5 bases). Trimming took 3 bases from V and 4 from J, leaving 16 bases between them. This CDR3 comprises 15 residues. CDR1 is SEHNR and CDR2 is FQNEAQ in the germline V gene (reference sequence). The DNA for the CDR3 is TGTGCCAGCAGCTTGTCTCAAGAGGGAAGATACGAGCAGTACTTC. Protein product: CASSLSQEGRYEQYF.

The chain has TRBV7-9 and TRBJ2-2; either TRBD1 or TRBD2 may supply D (5 bases each). The germline V gene encodes CDR1 SEHNR and CDR2 FQNEAQ (reference sequence). The CDR3 is 16 amino acids. The V gene lost 2 bases and the J gene lost 4 bases, with 14 bases spanning the gap. For the CDR3, the DNA is TGTGCCAGCAGCTTAAGAGGGGCGAGAGGCACCGGGGAGCTGTTTTTT. It encodes CASSLRGARGTGELFF.

The chain employs TRBV27 and TRBJ2-3, with 9 bases lining up with TRBD1. CDR1 and CDR2 (germline): MNHEY, SMNVEV (reference sequence). V lost 7 bases to trimming and J lost 5 bases; unmatched junction nucleotides: 10. The CDR3 is made up of 15 amino acids. The CDR3 protein is CASTEQGAEEDTQYF. CDR3 DNA sequence: TGTGCCAGCACGGAACAGGGGGCTGAGGAAGATACGCAGTATTTT.

The CDR3 sequence is CASTRQRGYEQYF. The CDR3 DNA follows: TGTGCCAGCACCCGTCAGAGGGGCTACGAGCAGTACTTC. The V and J genes are TRBV7-2 and TRBJ2-7; TRBD1 or TRBD2 may be the D gene (5 bases each). Trimming took 7 bases from V and 3 from J, leaving 13 bases between them. Germline CDR1 SGHTA, CDR2 FQGNSA. The CDR3 is 13 amino acids.

The gene calls are TRBV4-1 and TRBJ1-2, with 7 bases matching TRBD1. CDR3 size: 15 residues. Trimming cost V 6 bases and J 0 bases; bases outside gene matches: 7. Per germline, CDR1 MGHRA and CDR2 YSYEKL. The CDR3 DNA follows: TGCGCCAGCAGTAGCGGGGACAGATCTAACTATGGCTACACCTTC. It is translated as CASSSGDRSNYGYTF.

The chain recombines TRBV10-3 with TRBJ2-1; TRBD2 matches 10 bases. Germline values: CDR1 ENHRY, CDR2 SYGVKD. After removal of 7 bases from V and 0 bases from J, the junction contained 6 bases not matched to a gene. The CDR3 is 16 residues long. CDR3 region: CAITTVAGGSYNEQFF. CDR3 in DNA: TGTGCCATCACCACGGTAGCGGGAGGCTCCTACAATGAGCAGTTCTTC.

This chain joins TRBV19 and TRBJ2-1; 7 nucleotides line up with TRBD1. Germline CDR1 and CDR2: LNHDA and SQIVND (reference sequence). Trimming took 5 bases from V and 15 from J; bases not matched to a gene: 13. The CDR3 covers 13 residues. The DNA of the CDR3 is TGTGCCAGTAGTTTCTCCCGAGGGGACAGAAGGTTCTTC. Translated: CASSFSRGDRRFF.

The J gene is TRBJ2-6, the V gene TRBV4-2; D unresolved. CDR3 length: 15 amino acids. The V and J ends lost 8 bases and 0 bases respectively, with 11 bases between them. Per the germline V gene, CDR1 is LGHNA and CDR2 is YNFKEQ. The CDR3 loop is CASSPRSSGANVLTF. The CDR3 bases are TGTGCCAGCTCTCCCCGGAGCTCTGGGGCCAACGTCCTGACTTTC.

The chain employs TRBV29-1 and TRBJ2-2, with unresolved D. V lost 4 bases and J lost 6, with 15 bases in between. The CDR3 runs to 14 residues. Germline V gene lookup returns CDR1 SQVTM and CDR2 ANQGSEA. The CDR3 loop is CSVAEDLTPGELFF. CDR3 nucleotide sequence: TGCAGCGTTGCAGAGGATCTTACCCCCGGGGAGCTGTTTTTT.

V is TRBV13 and J is TRBJ2-7; D ambiguous. This CDR3 has 13 residues. Between the trimmed V and J ends, which lost 5 bases and 7 bases, there was a span of 15 bases. CDR1 PRHDT and CDR2 FYEKMQ come from the germline V gene (reference sequence). The CDR3 sequence: CASSTRTDWEQYF. DNA of the CDR3: TGTGCCAGCAGCACCCGGACCGACTGGGAGCAGTACTTC.

A single count supports this clone. The chain uses TRBV5-6 and TRBJ2-7, with 8 bases matching TRBD1. V was clipped by 4 bases and J by 3 bases; unmatched bases: 6. Per the germline V gene, CDR1 is SGHDT and CDR2 is YYEEEE. This CDR3 has 14 residues. The CDR3 sequence is CASSGTGQGYEQYF. The CDR3 nucleotides read TGTGCCAGCAGCGGGACAGGACAAGGCTACGAGCAGTACTTC.

With respect to this clone: Other DNA sequences of this sample code for an identical CDR3. This sequence joins TRBV4-1 and TRBJ1-3; D not resolved. The CDR3 has 13 residues. V dropped 0 bases and J dropped 4 bases, with 4 bases sitting between them. Germline CDR1 MGHRA, CDR2 YSYEKL. CDR3 nucleotides: TGCGCCAGCAGCCAAGACAGCGGAAACACCATATATTTT. Protein sequence: CASSQDSGNTIYF.

This chain uses TRBV27 with TRBJ2-1; the match to TRBD2 covers 9 bases. Germline lookup yields CDR1 MNHEY and CDR2 SMNVEV (reference sequence). CDR3 size: 15 residues. V gave up 4 bases and J gave up 5 bases; unmatched junction bases: 6. The CDR3 sequence: CASSSATSGNNEQFF. In DNA form, the CDR3 reads TGTGCCAGCAGTTCCGCGACTAGCGGTAACAATGAGCAGTTCTTC.

The chain carries TRBV28 and TRBJ1-4; maybe TRBD1 (5 bases). This CDR3 spans 14 amino acids. CDR1 is MDHEN and CDR2 is SYDVKM in the germline V gene. Trimming removed 3 bases from V and 8 bases from J, with 13 bases in between. CDR3 coding DNA: TGTGCCAGCAGTTTTGATAGGGGCGGGGAAAAACTGTTTTTT. This gives the protein CASSFDRGGEKLFF.

V gene TRBV6-6 combines with J gene TRBJ1-4; possible D gene TRBD1, 5 bases. The CDR3 extends over 12 amino acids. CDR1 and CDR2 (germline): MNHNY, SVGAGI (reference sequence). V was clipped by 6 bases and J by 8 bases, with 10 bases between them. This chain's CDR3 is CASSTPGEKLFF. The CDR3, as DNA: TGTGCCAGCAGCACGCCAGGGGAAAAACTGTTTTTT.

The chain combines TRBV6-5 with TRBJ1-1; D call uncertain. The CDR3 consists of 13 residues. V lost 0 bases and J 8 bases, leaving 10 bases between the germline ends. Germline-derived CDR1 and CDR2 are MNHEY and SVGAGI. CDR3 coding DNA: TGTGCCAGCAGTTACTCTGGGCCGAGGGAAGCTTTCTTT. It translates to CASSYSGPREAFF.

This clone showed up just a few times. This chain connects TRBV7-9 to TRBJ2-1, with 9 bases fitting TRBD2. Germline V lookup: CDR1 SEHNR, CDR2 FQNEAQ (reference sequence). The ends lost 5 bases at V and 9 bases at J; junction bases unmatched: 20. The CDR3 consists of 18 residues. CDR3 coding DNA: TGTGCCAGCAGCCCACCACCCCGGCTAGCGGGATTATCGGGTGAGCAGTTCTTC. It is translated as CASSPPPRLAGLSGEQFF. Full variable domain (outside the CDR3, taken from reference TRBV7-9 and TRBJ2-1): DTGVSQNPRHKITKRGQNVTFRCDPISEHNRLYWYRQTLGQGPEFLTYFQNEAQLEKSRLLSDRFSAERPKGSFSTLEIQRTEQGDSAMYLCASSPPPRLAGLSGEQFFGPGTRLTVL.

The chain has TRBV6-5 and TRBJ2-2, with 9 bases that match TRBD1. The ends lost 6 bases at V and 4 bases at J; junction bases unmatched: 3. The germline CDR1 and CDR2 sequences are MNHEY and SVGAGI. The CDR3 runs to 14 residues. The CDR3 bases are TGTGCCAGCAGGGGACAGGGTGGCACCGGGGAGCTGTTTTTT. It encodes CASRGQGGTGELFF.